Below are 14 T cell receptor beta chains sequenced from a single sample in a study of blood T cell repertoires in COVID-19. TCRdb keeps only in-frame clones here, not all; method: immunoSEQ multiplex PCR. This table has fewer than 300,000 clones, approximately 86% appearing once. The sequenced material came from peripheral blood. The receptors come from a man between 35 and 55 years old who had recovered from COVID-19.

The genes are TRBV5-6 and TRBJ1-1, with D perhaps TRBD1 (6 bases). V dropped 4 bases and J dropped 3 bases, with 13 bases sitting between them. Per the germline V gene, CDR1 is SGHDT and CDR2 is YYEEEE. The CDR3 has 14 residues. CDR3: CASSVGHRHTEAFF. For the CDR3, the DNA is TGTGCCAGCAGCGTGGGACACCGACACACTGAAGCTTTCTTT.

The chain combines TRBV7-3 with TRBJ2-1; 9 positions agree with TRBD2. Germline trimming cut 1 base from V and 0 bases from J; bases unmatched to any gene: 10. The germline V gene encodes CDR1 SGHTA and CDR2 FQGTGA. The CDR3 is made up of 19 amino acids. CDR3: CASSLKAGGPTSSYNEQFF. The CDR3 bases are TGTGCCAGCAGCTTAAAGGCGGGAGGGCCGACGAGCTCCTACAATGAGCAGTTCTTC. Using reference TRBV7-3 and TRBJ2-1 for the parts outside the CDR3, the full variable domain is GAGVSQTPSNKVTEKGKYVELRCDPISGHTALYWYRQSLGQGPEFLIYFQGTGAADDSGLPNDRFFAVRPEGSVSTLKIQRTERGDSAVYLCASSLKAGGPTSSYNEQFFGPGTRLTVL.

V and J are TRBV6-5 and TRBJ2-1; D is perhaps TRBD2 (6 bases). This CDR3 is 14 amino acids long. V was pared by 7 bases and J by 6 bases, with 16 bases between. Germline V gives CDR1 MNHEY, CDR2 SVGAGI. The CDR3 DNA follows: TGTGCCAGCACCCCGCTAGCGACCTTCAATGAGCAGTTCTTC. Translated, it gives CASTPLATFNEQFF.

The chain couples TRBV18 to TRBJ2-6; TRBD1 agrees at 7 bases. The length of the CDR3 is 18 residues. Germline assignment: CDR1 KGHSH and CDR2 LQKENI. Trimming took 6 bases from V and 0 from J; bases not matched to a gene: 11. In nucleotides, the CDR3 is TGTGCCAGCTCCCTCCTCGGACAGGATCGCTCTGGGGCCAACGTCCTGACTTTC. This translates into CASSLLGQDRSGANVLTF.

The genes are TRBV6-4 and TRBJ2-7; TRBD2 matches at 8 bases. CDR1 is MRHNA and CDR2 is SNTAGT in the germline V gene. The CDR3 extends over 15 amino acids. The V and J ends lost 0 bases and 0 bases, in that order; junction bases with no gene match: 1. CDR3 protein: CASSDSREVSYEQYF. The CDR3 nucleotides are TGTGCCAGCAGTGACTCGCGGGAGGTCTCCTACGAGCAGTACTTC.

In nucleotides, the CDR3 is TGTGCCTGGGGTCCCAGCCCACTAGCGGGAGGGGAGCAGTACTTC. Translation gives CAWGPSPLAGGEQYF. The chain links TRBV30 to TRBJ2-7; 13 positions agree with TRBD2. CDR3 length: 15 residues. Germline V gene data show CDR1 as GTSNPN and CDR2 as SVGIG (reference sequence). J lost 7 bases, V lost 5 bases, and 11 bases had no gene match.

V and J are TRBV30 and TRBJ1-1, with 7 bases fitting TRBD1. Germline values: CDR1 GTSNPN, CDR2 SVGIG (reference sequence). CDR3 length: 13 residues. The J segment lost 4 bases and the V segment lost 3 bases, leaving 5 bases of the junction unmatched. The CDR3 sequence: CAWRVGGFTEAFF. The CDR3 DNA sequence: TGTGCCTGGAGGGTAGGGGGCTTCACTGAAGCTTTCTTT.

The chain joins TRBV18 to TRBJ2-1, with a tentative D call TRBD2 (6 bases). Trimming removed 3 bases at V and 6 bases at J, with 12 bases between. The CDR3 is made up of 14 amino acids. Looked up from germline, CDR1 is KGHSH and CDR2 is LQKENI. The CDR3: CASSPLIGSNEQFF. Written as DNA, the CDR3 is TGTGCCAGCTCACCCCTAATCGGGAGCAATGAGCAGTTCTTC.

The chain carries TRBV19 and TRBJ2-1, with TRBD1 identical over 8 bases. The CDR3 is made up of 15 amino acids. The germline V gene has CDR1 LNHDA and CDR2 SQIVND (reference sequence). Trimming removed 7 bases from V and 5 bases from J; junction bases left unmatched: 10. The CDR3 loop is CASTPTGEIHNEQFF. The CDR3 DNA reads TGTGCCAGTACTCCGACAGGGGAGATCCACAATGAGCAGTTCTTC.

The chain couples TRBV7-2 to TRBJ2-3, with 7 bases that match TRBD2. The CDR3 consists of 16 residues. J gave up 0 bases and V 1 base, and 4 bases lay outside the gene matches. The germline V gene encodes CDR1 SGHTA and CDR2 FQGNSA. CDR3 nucleotides: TGTGCCAGCAGCTTAGTTGTGGGGGGGAGCACAGATACGCAGTATTTT. It is translated as CASSLVVGGSTDTQYF.

The rearrangement joins TRBV7-2 to TRBJ1-3; 11 positions match TRBD1. Germline V gene lookup returns CDR1 SGHTA and CDR2 FQGNSA. The CDR3 runs to 17 residues. Trimming removed 3 bases from V and 7 bases from J; junction bases left unmatched: 11. The CDR3 DNA reads as TGTGCCAGCAGCTTTGGGGTTCGGACAGGGGGCGGGAACACCATATATTTT. Its translation is CASSFGVRTGGGNTIYF.

The chain joins TRBV7-9 to TRBJ2-7; possibly TRBD1 for D (5 bases). The CDR3 has 14 amino acids. The ends were cut back, 7 bases at V and 6 bases at J, with 19 bases in the middle. Germline CDR1 is SEHNR and CDR2 is FQNEAQ (reference sequence). The CDR3 DNA sequence: TGTGCCAGCACCTCTTCTGGACAACCCCGCGAGCAGTACTTC. It encodes CASTSSGQPREQYF. The full variable domain, in which reference TRBV7-9 and TRBJ2-7 provide the parts outside the CDR3, is DTGVSQNPRHKITKRGQNVTFRCDPISEHNRLYWYRQTLGQGPEFLTYFQNEAQLEKSRLLSDRFSAERPKGSFSTLEIQRTEQGDSAMYLCASTSSGQPREQYFGPGTRLTVT.

The J gene is TRBJ2-3, the V gene TRBV11-2, with 14 bases that match TRBD2. This CDR3 region has 17 residues. Germline V lookup: CDR1 SGHAT, CDR2 FQNNGV. V was clipped by 5 bases and J by 2 bases; unmatched bases: 6. The CDR3 nucleotides read TGTGCCAGCAGCCTCAGGACTAGCGGGGGGAACACAGATACGCAGTATTTT. Translated, it gives CASSLRTSGGNTDTQYF.

The chain links TRBV6-5 to TRBJ1-6; 7 bases agree with TRBD1. The length of the CDR3 is 15 residues. V lost 3 bases, J lost 9 bases, and 8 bases stayed unmatched. Per germline, CDR1 MNHEY and CDR2 SVGAGI. CDR3 nucleotides: TGTGCCAGCAGTTATTTGACAGGGATGGGTTCACCCCTCCACTTT. This encodes CASSYLTGMGSPLHF.